The 19 T cell receptor beta chains reported below all come from one sample, sequenced in a study of cytomegalovirus exposure and HLA in healthy donors. A multiplex PCR was run with 60 Vbeta primers and 13 Jbeta primers. The method was immunoSEQ multiplex PCR; TCRdb's version includes in-frame clones alone and lacks a portion of them. The sample yields around 140,000 clones, approximately 75% seen once. Sequencing input: PBMCs. The receptors originated from a man aged 50 to 60 in good health and CMV-seropositive.

The sample holds one count of this clone. This chain connects TRBV19 to TRBJ2-2; 12 positions match TRBD1. CDR3 length: 17 residues. V lost 5 bases to trimming and J lost 7 bases; unmatched junction nucleotides: 11. Germline assignment: CDR1 LNHDA and CDR2 SQIVND (reference sequence). The CDR3 sequence: CASSPPGQGASGGELFF. The CDR3 nucleotides read TGTGCCAGTAGTCCCCCGGGACAGGGGGCTTCGGGCGGGGAGCTGTTTTTT.

The V gene is TRBV11-2, the J gene TRBJ1-2; D call uncertain. Germline-derived CDR1 and CDR2 are SGHAT and FQNNGV. Trimming cost V 1 base and J 2 bases, with 5 bases left between them. The CDR3 sequence is 13 residues long. The CDR3 DNA sequence: TGTGCCAGCAGCTTAGTCGTCAACTATGGCTACACCTTC. This encodes CASSLVVNYGYTF. Full variable domain (rest looked up from reference TRBV11-2 and TRBJ1-2): EAGVAQSPRYKIIEKRQSVAFWCNPISGHATLYWYQQILGQGPKLLIQFQNNGVVDDSQLPKDRFSAERLKGVDSTLKIQPAKLEDSAVYLCASSLVVNYGYTFGSGTRLTVV.

This clone was recorded only once. The gene calls are TRBV29-1 and TRBJ1-2; D gene unclear. The CDR3 runs to 16 residues. Germline CDR1 and CDR2: SQVTM and ANQGSEA. The germline V and J ends were trimmed by 4 bases and 0 bases, with 18 bases remaining between them. The CDR3 loop is CSVVGPNREANYGYTF. For the CDR3, the DNA is TGCAGCGTTGTAGGTCCCAACAGAGAAGCTAACTATGGCTACACCTTC.

The chain employs TRBV29-1 and TRBJ2-7, with 8 positions matching TRBD1. The CDR3 runs 15 residues. CDR1 SQVTM and CDR2 ANQGSEA come from the germline V gene. V was clipped by 4 bases and J by 2 bases; unmatched bases: 10. The CDR3 sequence is CSVGTGYWGAYEQYF. The CDR3 nucleotides are TGCAGCGTTGGGACAGGGTACTGGGGCGCCTACGAGCAGTACTTC.

The chain is built from TRBV5-1 and TRBJ1-1; a weak D match, TRBD1 (5 bases). Between the trimmed V and J ends, which lost 5 bases and 2 bases, there was a span of 13 bases. The germline V gene has CDR1 SGHRS and CDR2 YFSETQ. This CDR3 has 14 residues. The CDR3 DNA follows: TGCGCCAGCAGTAAAGGGGCCGTTAACACTGAAGCTTTCTTT. Amino acids: CASSKGAVNTEAFF. Full variable domain (remainder filled in from reference TRBV5-1 and TRBJ1-1): KAGVTQTPRYLIKTRGQQVTLSCSPISGHRSVSWYQQTPGQGLQFLFEYFSETQRNKGNFPGRFSGRQFSNSRSEMNVSTLELGDSALYLCASSKGAVNTEAFFGQGTRLTVV.

The chain links TRBV25-1 to TRBJ2-7; D is undetermined. Looked up from germline, CDR1 is MGHDK and CDR2 is SYGVNS. Trimming shortened V by 1 base and J by 1 base, and 5 bases separated the two germline ends. The CDR3 runs 13 residues. This CDR3 reads CASSEFGSYEQYF. The CDR3 nucleotides are TGTGCCAGCAGTGAATTCGGTTCCTACGAGCAGTACTTC.

J is TRBJ2-5 and V is TRBV2; 8 bases align to TRBD2. J lost 2 bases, V lost 7 bases, and 12 bases had no gene match. The CDR3 length is 16 residues. Per germline, CDR1 SNHLY and CDR2 FYNNEI. The CDR3 sequence: CASISGTLRGQETQYF. CDR3 in DNA: TGTGCCAGCATTAGCGGGACTCTCCGAGGTCAAGAGACCCAGTACTTC.

This clone was counted only a few times. The chain employs TRBV5-1 and TRBJ1-5; TRBD1 agrees at 10 bases. The germline V gene has CDR1 SGHRS and CDR2 YFSETQ. The CDR3 spans 15 residues. J gave up 2 bases and V 7 bases, and 6 bases lay outside the gene matches. CDR3 region: CASLWDRGRNQPQHF. The CDR3 coding sequence is TGCGCCAGCCTATGGGACAGGGGTCGCAATCAGCCCCAGCATTTT.

The chain employs TRBV28 and TRBJ1-1; 9 nucleotides line up with TRBD1. The CDR3 is 16 residues long. The germline V gene encodes CDR1 MDHEN and CDR2 SYDVKM. Trimming took 3 bases from V and 1 from J; bases not matched to a gene: 6. The CDR3 spells CASSFGQGLWNTEAFF. In DNA, the CDR3 is TGTGCCAGCAGTTTTGGACAGGGGCTATGGAACACTGAAGCTTTCTTT. Looking up the rest from reference TRBV28 and TRBJ1-1 gives the full variable domain: DVKVTQSSRYLVKRTGEKVFLECVQDMDHENMFWYRQDPGLGLRLIYFSYDVKMKEKGDIPEGYSVSREKKERFSLILESASTNQTSMYLCASSFGQGLWNTEAFFGQGTRLTVV.

The rearrangement links TRBV5-4 to TRBJ1-2; possible D gene TRBD1, 6 bases. Germline V gene sequence: CDR1 SGHNT, CDR2 YYREEE (reference sequence). The length of the CDR3 is 12 residues. V was trimmed by 9 bases and J by 4 bases, leaving 13 bases between them. The CDR3 loop reads CATHRDTYGYTF. In DNA, the CDR3 is TGTGCCACCCACCGGGACACCTATGGCTACACCTTC.

This rearrangement joins TRBV7-3 to TRBJ2-5, with 11 bases matching TRBD1. The CDR3 totals 13 residues. With V trimmed by 5 bases and J by 5 bases, 1 base remained unmatched. Per the germline V gene, CDR1 is SGHTA and CDR2 is FQGTGA. CDR3 sequence (DNA): TGTGCCAGCAGCAGGGACAGGGGGGAGACCCAGTACTTC. This translates into CASSRDRGETQYF.

The V gene is TRBV5-1, the J gene TRBJ1-4; weak D call: TRBD1 (6 bases). The CDR3 is made up of 15 amino acids. The germline CDR1 and CDR2 sequences are SGHRS and YFSETQ. V shed 4 bases and J shed 3 bases, with 13 bases lying between them. CDR3: CASSQTGAANEKLFF. DNA of the CDR3: TGCGCCAGCAGCCAGACAGGAGCGGCTAATGAAAAACTGTTTTTT. The variable domain in full, completed from reference TRBV5-1 and TRBJ1-4, reads KAGVTQTPRYLIKTRGQQVTLSCSPISGHRSVSWYQQTPGQGLQFLFEYFSETQRNKGNFPGRFSGRQFSNSRSEMNVSTLELGDSALYLCASSQTGAANEKLFFGSGTQLSVL.

V gene TRBV7-6 combines with J gene TRBJ2-2; 12 bases agree with TRBD2. The CDR3 loop spans 16 amino acids. V trimming: 4 bases; J trimming: 4 bases; junction bases outside the gene matches: 4. Germline V gene sequence: CDR1 SGHVS, CDR2 FNYEAQ. CDR3: CASSSPSGGGTGELFF. CDR3 in DNA: TGTGCCAGCAGCTCACCTAGCGGGGGGGGCACCGGGGAGCTGTTTTTT. Complete variable domain (other parts from reference TRBV7-6 and TRBJ2-2): GAGVSQSPRYKVTKRGQDVALRCDPISGHVSLYWYRQALGQGPEFLTYFNYEAQQDKSGLPNDRFSAERPEGSISTLTIQRTEQRDSAMYRCASSSPSGGGTGELFFGEGSRLTVL.

The rearrangement uses TRBV19 and TRBJ1-2; TRBD1 aligns across 10 bases. The CDR3 extends over 18 amino acids. In germline, CDR1 is LNHDA, CDR2 SQIVND (reference sequence). V was clipped by 8 bases and J by 6 bases; unmatched bases: 21. The CDR3 coding sequence is TGTGCCAGTCAAAGAGGGGATTTGGGACAGGGGCGAACCCATGGCTACACCTTC. Translated: CASQRGDLGQGRTHGYTF.

This clone was recorded only once. CDR3: CASSAREWADTQYF. CDR3 bases: TGTGCCAGCAGTGCCCGGGAGTGGGCAGATACGCAGTATTTT. This chain joins TRBV25-1 and TRBJ2-3; D is possibly TRBD2 (6 bases). The CDR3 is 14 residues long. Trimming left V 4 bases short and J 4 bases short, with 12 bases between. The germline CDR1 and CDR2 sequences are MGHDK and SYGVNS.

V usage is TRBV18 and J usage is TRBJ2-1; 9 bases fit TRBD1. CDR1 is KGHSH, CDR2 LQKENI, per germline. The V segment lost 4 bases and the J segment 9 bases; nucleotides outside the gene matches: 7. CDR3 size: 14 residues. CDR3 amino acids: CASSRQGEGGEQFF. The DNA of the CDR3 is TGTGCCAGCTCACGACAGGGGGAAGGGGGTGAGCAGTTCTTC.

V and J are TRBV29-1 and TRBJ1-5, with 8 bases that match TRBD1. V shed 7 bases, J shed 4 bases, and the junction held 3 bases outside the gene matches. Germline loops: CDR1 SQVTM, CDR2 ANQGSEA. This CDR3 is 12 amino acids long. The CDR3, as DNA: TGCAGCGCCAGACAGGGGAATCAGCCCCAGCATTTT. This gives the protein CSARQGNQPQHF.

The chain combines TRBV27 with TRBJ1-1; D is undetermined. The ends were cut back, 4 bases at V and 0 bases at J, with 6 bases in the middle. Germline CDR1 is MNHEY and CDR2 is SMNVEV (reference sequence). This CDR3 region has 13 residues. CDR3 DNA: TGTGCCAGCAGTTACCGGGTGAACACTGAAGCTTTCTTT. Protein: CASSYRVNTEAFF.

To note about this clone: This same CDR3 is encoded by further DNA sequences in the sample. This chain connects TRBV5-1 to TRBJ1-1; weak D call: TRBD1 (5 bases). Deletions cut 0 bases from V and 4 bases from J, with 7 bases between. Germline loops: CDR1 SGHRS, CDR2 YFSETQ. There are 13 residues in the CDR3. The CDR3 DNA follows: TGCGCCAGCAGCTTGGGGGGGGGCACTGAAGCTTTCTTT. Residues: CASSLGGGTEAFF.